The T cell receptor (beta chain) described here comes from a study of OX40 agonist ivuxolimab in advanced cancers. Turning to the study itself: Patients receiving dose escalation had hepatocellular carcinoma, melanoma, renal cell or head and neck cancer.

The CDR3 totals 14 residues. Germline CDR1 ENHRY, CDR2 SYGVKD. V shed 4 bases and J shed 4 bases, with 11 bases lying between them. TCRdb keeps only in-frame clones here, not all; method: immunoSEQ multiplex PCR. The data show 60,000 to 100,000 clones, about 84% seen once. The receptor's source is an adult with an advanced solid tumor such as melanoma, head and neck, liver or kidney cancer. This specimen consisted of CD4+ or CD8+ T cells sorted from blood, obtained in a trial of the OX40 agonist ivuxolimab. J is TRBJ1-5 and V is TRBV10-3; D may be TRBD1 (5 bases). The CDR3 here is CAISADTGNQPQHF. Written as DNA, the CDR3 is TGTGCCATCAGTGCGGACACGGGTAATCAGCCCCAGCATTTT.